This record covers a single T cell receptor beta chain. The data were taken from a study of graft-versus-host responses after intestinal transplantation. The germline CDR1 and CDR2 sequences are MNHEY and SVGAGI. This CDR3 is built from 12 residues. V was trimmed by 8 bases and J by 4 bases, leaving 11 bases between them. The data were produced by immunoSEQ multiplex PCR, yet TCRdb's version contains in-frame clones alone and is incomplete. The top ten clones hold around a tenth of a sample with tens of thousands of clones, around 90% of them seen once. The source was PBMCs, collected nearly 470 days after intestinal transplantation. The chain is built from TRBV6-5 and TRBJ1-1, with a weak D call TRBD1 (5 bases). This receptor was obtained from a human patient who received an intestinal transplant, so some T cells may come from the graft donor. The CDR3 loop is CASLGDLTEAFF. CDR3 coding DNA: TGTGCCAGCTTAGGGGACCTCACTGAAGCTTTCTTT.